This entry describes one T cell receptor (beta chain). The target antigen is unknown. The data belong to a study of cytomegalovirus exposure and HLA in healthy donors. Overall study results and limits: As a later analysis showed, a missense DCLRE1C variant was linked to trimming of TCR beta V- and J-genes.

It was with 60 Vbeta and 13 Jbeta primers that the PCR ran. Original data processing: It was a later analysis that counted 79 million or so unique TCR beta chains, of which roughly 11 million were shared. Assay: immunoSEQ multiplex PCR; the TCRdb copy retains only in-frame clones and omits some. V and J calls and clone size follow that table, whereas D and trimming were derived from the DNA. The sample records roughly 140,000 clones, 78% being singletons. This CDR3 region has 15 residues. Trimming removed 4 bases from V and 6 bases from J; junction bases left unmatched: 4. The germline V gene has CDR1 SGHNT and CDR2 YENEEA.

The source of this sequence is a female donor in good health and CMV-seronegative. The chain has TRBV11-3 and TRBJ2-1; 12 bases map to TRBD2. Source material: PBMCs. The CDR3 DNA is TGTGCCAGCAGCTCGACTAGCGGGGGTACCAATGAGCAGTTCTTC. Amino acids: CASSSTSGGTNEQFF.